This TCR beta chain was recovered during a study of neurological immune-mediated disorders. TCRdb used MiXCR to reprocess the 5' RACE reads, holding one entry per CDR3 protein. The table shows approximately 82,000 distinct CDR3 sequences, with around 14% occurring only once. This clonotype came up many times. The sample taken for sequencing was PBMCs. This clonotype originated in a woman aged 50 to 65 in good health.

The CDR3 here is CASSASGRVADTQYF. The CDR3 DNA is TGTGCCAGCAGCGCAAGCGGGAGGGTGGCAGATACGCAGTATTTT. V is TRBV9 and J is TRBJ2-3; 10 bases are a match to TRBD2. This CDR3 spans 15 amino acids. Germline V lookup: CDR1 SGDLS, CDR2 YYNGEE. V was pared by 3 bases and J by 4 bases, with 5 bases of the junction left unmatched.